This paragraph reports one TCR beta chain. Study processing details: Reference gene primer amplification gave estimated nucleated cell counts. Here immunoSEQ multiplex PCR was the method, and the copy in TCRdb shows in-frame clones only, minus some. The V and J calls and clone size are taken from that table; D and trimming were inferred from the DNA. The sample lists roughly 79,000 clones; around 80% were seen once. This entry comes from a study of blood T cell repertoires in COVID-19. There are 15 residues in the CDR3. Trimming removed 0 bases from V and 8 bases from J, with 13 bases in between. Germline V gives CDR1 SGHAT, CDR2 FQNNGV.

Sequencing was done on a sample of peripheral blood. The sequence was obtained from a human donor in a cohort sampled during active COVID-19. V gene TRBV11-2 combines with J gene TRBJ1-4, with a tentative D call TRBD1 (5 bases). The CDR3 DNA is TGTGCCAGCAGCTTAGATCCCGCAGGGCTGGAAAAACTGTTTTTT. Its protein is CASSLDPAGLEKLFF.